This TCR beta chain was documented in a study of T-cell reconstitution after alpha-beta-depleted transplantation in children. Whole-study results and caveats: The high TCRbeta diversity at day 60 in some patients came from surviving recipient T cells and thymic progenitors. Where alpha-beta T cells came from about two months after transplant was reportedly several hundred expanded graft clones. At the one-year point after transplant, T-cell counts and TCRbeta diversity were found to come mostly from T cells that had been newly produced.

Library preparation (for TCRbeta) was performed with unique molecular identifiers. TCRdb re-analysed the PCR reads in MiXCR, keeping a single row per CDR3 protein. The sample lists over 200,000 distinct CDR3 sequences, more than 15% occurring once. The CDR3 covers 12 residues. Trimming stripped 7 bases from V and 0 bases from J, with 4 bases between. This clonotype appeared a single time. Its specificity is unknown. The material was PBMCs, mostly from graft donor cells, obtained 360 days after TCRalphabeta/CD19-depleted stem cell transplant. The rearrangement links TRBV12-3 or TRBV12-4 to TRBJ1-5; D remains unclear. The sequence derives from a male patient between 2 and 15 years old who had a stem cell transplant for acute lymphoblastic leukemia, so the T cells may come from the graft donor. The CDR3 bases are TGTGCCAGCACCTTTAGCAATCAGCCCCAGCATTTT. Its protein is CASTFSNQPQHF.